These 9 T cell receptor beta chains originate from one sample sequenced in a study of blood T cell repertoires in COVID-19. Assay: immunoSEQ multiplex PCR; the TCRdb copy retains only in-frame clones and omits some. The repertoire holds around 230,000 clones, with about 86% as singletons. The material sequenced was peripheral blood. All receptors come from a woman older than 75 with acute or convalescent COVID-19.

This clone was found once. J is TRBJ2-5 and V is TRBV29-1, with unresolved D. Trimming pared 0 bases from V and 5 bases from J, leaving 7 bases between. This CDR3 spans 12 amino acids. Germline V gives CDR1 SQVTM, CDR2 ANQGSEA. The CDR3 loop reads CSVEDGLETQYF. CDR3 bases: TGCAGCGTTGAAGACGGGTTGGAGACCCAGTACTTC. Variable domain in full (rest from reference TRBV29-1 and TRBJ2-5): SAVISQKPSRDICQRGTSLTIQCQVDSQVTMMFWYRQQPGQSLTLIATANQGSEATYESGFVIDKFPISRPNLTFSTLTVSNMSPEDSSIYLCSVEDGLETQYFGPGTRLLVL.

This chain connects TRBV15 to TRBJ2-1, with D tentatively TRBD1 (5 bases). V lost 9 bases, J lost 10 bases, and 19 bases lay in between. CDR3 size: 13 residues. CDR1 and CDR2 from the germline V gene are LNHNV and YYDKDF (reference sequence). As DNA, the CDR3 is TGTGCCACGAGAAAATCGGACATAATGGAGCAGTTCTTC. Its protein is CATRKSDIMEQFF.

This chain links TRBV28 with TRBJ1-1; 7 bases map to TRBD1. Looked up from germline, CDR1 is MDHEN and CDR2 is SYDVKM. This CDR3 has 14 residues. J lost 3 bases, V lost 3 bases, and 4 bases had no gene match. As DNA, the CDR3 is TGTGCCAGCAGTTTGGGACAGCAGTACACTGAAGCTTTCTTT. Its translation is CASSLGQQYTEAFF.

The CDR3 DNA reads as TGTGCCAGCAGGCCTGACATAAATGGAGAGACCCAGTACTTC. Translated: CASRPDINGETQYF. The J gene is TRBJ2-5, the V gene TRBV2; D call uncertain. Germline V lookup: CDR1 SNHLY, CDR2 FYNNEI. Between the trimmed V and J ends, which lost 6 bases and 4 bases, there was a span of 15 bases. The CDR3 is 14 amino acids.

For the CDR3, the DNA is TGTGCCAGCAGTTTAGCGTCAGGTGAGCAGTACTTC. Translation: CASSLASGEQYF. The chain recombines TRBV28 with TRBJ2-7, with D uncertain. The CDR3 consists of 12 residues. V lost 2 bases and J lost 7, with 9 bases in between. Germline assignment: CDR1 MDHEN and CDR2 SYDVKM.

This clone was observed a handful of times. The CDR3 loop reads CSAVQGLNTEAFF. The CDR3 DNA is TGCAGCGCTGTACAGGGCTTGAACACTGAAGCTTTCTTT. This chain links TRBV29-1 with TRBJ1-1; tentatively, D is TRBD1 (6 bases). The V end lost 7 bases, the J end lost 0 bases, and 12 bases lay between the germline ends. This CDR3 contains 13 residues. Germline CDR1 SQVTM, CDR2 ANQGSEA.

V usage is TRBV1 and J usage is TRBJ1-1; the D segment call TRBD1 is taken from the table without a DNA check. TRBV1 is a recognized pseudogene. This CDR3 spans 13 amino acids. CDR3 coding DNA: TGCACCAGCAGCCAACAGATGAACACTGAAGCTTTCTTT. This gives the protein CTSSQQMNTEAFF.

The chain uses TRBV28 and TRBJ1-1; D is ambiguous. Trimming removed 8 bases at V and 0 bases at J, with 7 bases between. The CDR3 is 12 amino acids. Germline V gene sequence: CDR1 MDHEN, CDR2 SYDVKM. The CDR3 region is CASALLNTEAFF. CDR3 bases: TGTGCCAGCGCACTTTTGAACACTGAAGCTTTCTTT.

As DNA, the CDR3 is TGTGCCAGCAGTTTATGGGCTGGGGGCGAGCAGTTCTTC. It codes for CASSLWAGGEQFF. The chain joins TRBV27 to TRBJ2-1, with a possible D match to TRBD1 (6 bases). Per germline, CDR1 MNHEY and CDR2 SMNVEV (reference sequence). The CDR3 length is 13 residues. V was shortened by 1 base and J by 10 bases, with 11 bases between the two germline ends.